This T cell receptor beta chain stems from a study of T cells in Graves' hyperthyroidism and ophthalmopathy. V lost 6 bases and J lost 6; bases outside the gene matches: 11. The CDR3 extends over 16 amino acids. Germline V gene sequence: CDR1 SGHTA, CDR2 FQGTGA. TCR beta CDR3 region amplification was performed from RNA transcripts. An initial round of RT-PCR targeting the TCR CDR3 relied on the HTBI primer set. TCRdb re-derived calls from the multiplex PCR reads in MiXCR, one entry per CDR3 protein. The table lists about 640,000 distinct CDR3 sequences, around 20% of them singletons, with around a third in the top ten.

The sequencing input was blood. This sequence originates from a man under 40 with Graves' ophthalmopathy. The chain couples TRBV7-3 to TRBJ2-1; 10 bases match TRBD2. The CDR3 region is CASSEEVAGGPNEQFF. CDR3 DNA sequence: TGTGCCAGCAGTGAAGAGGTAGCGGGAGGTCCCAATGAGCAGTTCTTC.